The 29 T cell receptor beta chains below were found in one sample sequenced in a study of T cells after yellow fever vaccination. TCRdb re-called the 5' RACE reads with MiXCR, one entry per CDR3 protein. The sample yields about 69,000 distinct CDR3 sequences, under 6.5% seen once. Sample: CD4+ T cells sorted from PBMCs, taken more than 13 days after the first yellow fever vaccination. The receptor set was obtained from a man aged 18 to 35 who received the YFV17D yellow fever vaccine.

This clonotype has ten or more counts. V gene TRBV20-1 combines with J gene TRBJ1-1, with D possibly TRBD1 on 5 matching bases. The V end was cut by 2 bases, the J end by 1 base, with 11 bases between. CDR3 length: 14 residues. Germline loops: CDR1 DFQATT, CDR2 SNEGSKA (reference sequence). The CDR3 loop is CSARLGPGNTEAFF. In DNA, the CDR3 is TGCAGTGCTAGATTGGGACCTGGGAACACTGAAGCTTTCTTT.

As for this clonotype: This clone may be a read error of a much larger clone one base away. CDR3 bases: TGCGCCAGCAGGACGGGGTACCGCATAGATACGCAGTATTTT. Its translation: CASRTGYRIDTQYF. This chain links TRBV5-1 with TRBJ2-3, with D perhaps TRBD2 (5 bases). CDR3 length equals 14 residues. V lost 5 bases to trimming and J lost 5 bases, with 15 bases between them. Germline assignment: CDR1 SGHRS and CDR2 YFSETQ.

This clonotype came up many times. V usage is TRBV10-1 and J usage is TRBJ2-5; no firm D call. Germline V gene sequence: CDR1 WNHNN, CDR2 SYGVQD (reference sequence). This CDR3 is 13 amino acids long. The ends were cut back, 6 bases at V and 2 bases at J, with 10 bases in the middle. CDR3 residues: CASSLGTQETQYF. The CDR3, as DNA: TGCGCCAGCAGCCTGGGAACACAAGAGACCCAGTACTTC.

This clonotype was observed at least ten times. J is TRBJ2-1 and V is TRBV7-9; the match to TRBD2 covers 11 bases. CDR3 length equals 15 residues. V shed 3 bases, J shed 7 bases, and the junction held 5 bases outside the gene matches. Germline CDR1 is SEHNR and CDR2 is FQNEAQ (reference sequence). As DNA, the CDR3 is TGTGCCAGCAGCTTGACTAGCGGGGCGGAGAATGAGCAGTTCTTC. The encoded protein is CASSLTSGAENEQFF.

This clonotype has ten or more counts. J is TRBJ2-1 and V is TRBV5-1; D gene uncertain. The CDR3 covers 15 residues. With 3 bases removed from V and 8 bases from J, the gap between germline ends came to 18 bases. Germline lookup yields CDR1 SGHRS and CDR2 YFSETQ. The CDR3 here is CASSSDAPAVDEQFF. CDR3 coding DNA: TGCGCCAGCAGCTCGGACGCCCCGGCGGTGGATGAGCAGTTCTTC.

The sample holds many counts of this clonotype. The chain combines TRBV6-4 with TRBJ2-2, with 8 bases that match TRBD1. The ends lost 5 bases at V and 7 bases at J; junction bases unmatched: 6. From germline, CDR1 is MRHNA and CDR2 SNTAGT. The CDR3 is 14 residues long. CDR3 loop: CASSTRQGSGELFF. CDR3 nucleotides: TGTGCCAGCAGTACCCGACAGGGGAGCGGGGAGCTGTTTTTT.

This clonotype was seen many times. This rearrangement joins TRBV5-1 to TRBJ2-1, with a possible D match to TRBD2 (5 bases). The germline gives CDR1 SGHRS, CDR2 YFSETQ. Between the trimmed V and J ends, which lost 7 bases and 0 bases, there was a span of 26 bases. The CDR3 is made up of 19 amino acids. The CDR3 nucleotides read TGCGCCAGCTGCCCCGGGAAGGAGTTTAATTTTTTCTCCTACAATGAGCAGTTCTTC. Its protein product is CASCPGKEFNFFSYNEQFF.

This clonotype came up many times. This chain joins TRBV29-1 and TRBJ2-3; TRBD1 agrees at 8 bases. The CDR3 has 16 amino acids. Germline V CDR1 and CDR2: SQVTM, ANQGSEA. The V and J ends lost 0 bases and 2 bases, in that order; junction bases with no gene match: 7. The CDR3 nucleotides read TGCAGCGTTGAAGATCGGTACAGGGGGAACACAGATACGCAGTATTTT. Protein: CSVEDRYRGNTDTQYF.

This clonotype was picked up many times. J is TRBJ1-3 and V is TRBV6-5; 7 bases align to TRBD1. This CDR3 is built from 18 residues. The J segment lost 0 bases and the V segment lost 2 bases, leaving 10 bases of the junction unmatched. In germline, CDR1 is MNHEY, CDR2 SVGAGI. The CDR3 sequence is CASSYHLQGPNSGNTIYF. The CDR3 region has the DNA TGTGCCAGCAGTTACCACCTACAGGGGCCGAACTCTGGAAACACCATATATTTT.

This clonotype was observed at least ten times. V and J are TRBV7-9 and TRBJ2-2, with TRBD1 as a possible D gene (5 bases). Germline V lookup: CDR1 SEHNR, CDR2 FQNEAQ (reference sequence). The CDR3 runs to 13 residues. Trimming took off 5 bases at V and 5 bases at J, with 9 bases between the two ends. CDR3 DNA: TGTGCCAGCAGCGTCCAGGGAACCGGGGAGCTGTTTTTT. It specifies CASSVQGTGELFF.

This clonotype was detected only a few times. The chain combines TRBV4-3 with TRBJ1-2, with D perhaps TRBD1 (5 bases). Germline lookup yields CDR1 LGHNA and CDR2 YSLEER. CDR3 length: 14 amino acids. The V and J ends lost 4 bases and 3 bases respectively, with 12 bases between them. The CDR3 DNA reads as TGCGCCAGCAGCCCGGGGCTTGGGGACTATGGCTACACCTTC. Protein product: CASSPGLGDYGYTF.

This clonotype was seen many times. This chain uses TRBV5-1 with TRBJ2-7, with D perhaps assigned TRBD1 or TRBD2 (5 bases each). Trimming pared 5 bases from V and 2 bases from J, leaving 11 bases between. The CDR3 loop spans 13 amino acids. Germline CDR1 SGHRS, CDR2 YFSETQ. The CDR3 loop is CASRGRNPYEQYF. For the CDR3, the DNA is TGCGCCAGCAGGGGACGAAATCCCTACGAGCAGTACTTC.

This clonotype was detected ten times or more. This chain links TRBV24-1 with TRBJ1-5; 8 bases are shared with TRBD1. V was clipped by 7 bases and J by 5 bases; unmatched bases: 6. Germline lookup yields CDR1 KGHDR and CDR2 SFDVKD. The CDR3 loop spans 14 amino acids. This CDR3 is CATSDRGADQPQHF. The CDR3 DNA is TGTGCCACCAGCGACAGGGGTGCGGATCAGCCCCAGCATTTT.

This clonotype was detected many times. The chain carries TRBV12-3 or TRBV12-4 and TRBJ2-3, with D possibly being TRBD2 (6 bases). CDR3 length: 15 amino acids. The V end lost 3 bases, the J end lost 1 base, and 11 bases lay between the germline ends. The CDR3 here is CASSFRGGGTDTQYF. The CDR3 DNA reads as TGTGCCAGCAGTTTTAGGGGCGGGGGCACAGATACGCAGTATTTT.

This clonotype was found many times. The rearrangement joins TRBV5-1 to TRBJ2-1; tentative D call: TRBD2 (5 bases). The germline V gene has CDR1 SGHRS and CDR2 YFSETQ. CDR3 length: 12 residues. V was trimmed by 5 bases and J by 7 bases, leaving 10 bases between them. CDR3 nucleotides: TGCGCCAGCAGGAGTCCGGGAAATGAGCAGTTCTTC. Its protein is CASRSPGNEQFF. The full variable domain, in which reference TRBV5-1 and TRBJ2-1 provide the parts outside the CDR3, is KAGVTQTPRYLIKTRGQQVTLSCSPISGHRSVSWYQQTPGQGLQFLFEYFSETQRNKGNFPGRFSGRQFSNSRSEMNVSTLELGDSALYLCASRSPGNEQFFGPGTRLTVL.

This clonotype was observed many times. The chain carries TRBV5-5 and TRBJ2-5; D might be TRBD1 (5 bases). The germline V gene encodes CDR1 SGHKS and CDR2 YYEKEE (reference sequence). The V gene lost 0 bases and the J gene lost 1 base, with 13 bases spanning the gap. CDR3 size: 16 residues. Here the CDR3 reads CASSLEGSGRQETQYF. CDR3 coding DNA: TGTGCCAGCAGCTTGGAGGGGTCAGGTCGCCAAGAGACCCAGTACTTC.

This clonotype was seen many times. The CDR3 sequence is CASGRTGVNYEQYV. Written as DNA, the CDR3 is TGTGCCAGCGGCCGGACAGGGGTGAACTACGAGCAGTACGTC. The gene calls are TRBV6-2 or TRBV6-3 and TRBJ2-7; 9 positions match TRBD1. This CDR3 is 14 amino acids long. Germline V CDR1 and CDR2: MNHEY, SVGEGT. J gave up 3 bases and V 8 bases, and 8 bases lay outside the gene matches.

This clonotype has ten or more counts. The chain couples TRBV5-4 to TRBJ1-2; D may be TRBD1 (5 bases). The CDR3 covers 13 residues. Trimming cost V 4 bases and J 2 bases, with 9 bases left between them. Germline assignment: CDR1 SGHNT and CDR2 YYREEE (reference sequence). Written as DNA, the CDR3 is TGTGCCAGCAGCCAAGACAGCAACTATGGCTACACCTTC. Its translation: CASSQDSNYGYTF.

This clonotype was counted many times. V and J are TRBV5-1 and TRBJ1-6; 10 bases map to TRBD1. Germline V lookup: CDR1 SGHRS, CDR2 YFSETQ. V gave up 0 bases and J gave up 9 bases; unmatched junction bases: 3. This CDR3 spans 15 amino acids. This CDR3 reads CASSLAGTGVSPLHF. As DNA, the CDR3 is TGCGCCAGCAGCTTGGCCGGGACAGGGGTTTCACCCCTCCACTTT.

This clonotype has at least ten counts. The J gene is TRBJ2-5, the V gene TRBV4-3; no clear D gene. The germline V and J ends were trimmed by 0 bases and 2 bases, with 10 bases remaining between them. The CDR3 has 15 residues. Per germline, CDR1 LGHNA and CDR2 YSLEER. Here the CDR3 reads CASSQDRSGQETQYF. The CDR3 region has the DNA TGCGCCAGCAGCCAAGATAGGTCTGGACAAGAGACCCAGTACTTC.

This clonotype was found many times. The chain recombines TRBV6-2 or TRBV6-3 with TRBJ1-6, with D hard to call. Germline values: CDR1 MNHEY, CDR2 SVGEGT. CDR3 size: 15 residues. The V gene lost 4 bases and the J gene lost 11 bases, with 18 bases spanning the gap. The CDR3 spells CASSSEDPVRPPLHF. The CDR3 nucleotides are TGTGCCAGCAGTTCCGAGGACCCAGTAAGACCACCCCTCCACTTT.

This chain joins TRBV7-9 and TRBJ2-3, with 11 bases aligning to TRBD1. Germline V lookup: CDR1 SEHNR, CDR2 FQNEAQ (reference sequence). The junction had 8 bases not matched to a gene; V was cut back by 5 bases and J by 7 bases. The CDR3 is 15 amino acids. The CDR3: CASSVSGTGGYTQYF. In DNA form, the CDR3 reads TGTGCCAGCAGCGTCTCCGGGACAGGGGGGTATACGCAGTATTTT.

This clonotype was seen ten or more times. The chain combines TRBV9 with TRBJ2-2; D is unclear. The length of the CDR3 is 11 residues. The V and J ends lost 6 bases and 0 bases respectively, with 0 bases between them. Germline V gives CDR1 SGDLS, CDR2 YYNGEE. CDR3 in amino acids: CASTNTGELFF. In DNA, the CDR3 is TGTGCCAGCACGAACACCGGGGAGCTGTTTTTT.

This clonotype was counted many times. This sequence joins TRBV5-6 and TRBJ2-7; 8 nucleotides match TRBD2. Looked up from germline, CDR1 is SGHDT and CDR2 is YYEEEE. V shed 0 bases, J shed 0 bases, and the junction held 14 bases outside the gene matches. The CDR3 spans 19 residues. The CDR3 bases are TGTGCCAGCAGCTTGGCCAGTTCCAGCGGGGGTTACAGCTCCTACGAGCAGTACGTC. It translates to CASSLASSSGGYSSYEQYV.

This clonotype was picked up many times. The chain is built from TRBV28 and TRBJ1-5; unclear D gene. Trimming took off 6 bases at V and 3 bases at J, with 12 bases between the two ends. Per germline, CDR1 MDHEN and CDR2 SYDVKM. CDR3 length: 14 residues. CDR3 sequence (DNA): TGTGCCAGCAGCGAAAGACGGATCAATCAGCCCCAGCATTTT. Translated, it gives CASSERRINQPQHF.

This clonotype appeared many times. The chain employs TRBV3-1 and TRBJ2-7, with D possibly being TRBD1 (6 bases). The CDR3 covers 16 residues. Trimming stripped 3 bases from V and 2 bases from J, with 17 bases between. CDR1 is LGHDT, CDR2 YNNKEL, per germline (reference sequence). The CDR3 region is CASSHLRGTVPYEQYF. The CDR3 bases are TGTGCCAGCAGCCACCTAAGGGGGACCGTCCCCTACGAGCAGTACTTC.

This clonotype was found many times. J is TRBJ1-1 and V is TRBV3-1, with TRBD1 matching 11 bases. J was trimmed by 6 bases and V by 8 bases; bases with no gene match: 5. From germline, CDR1 is LGHDT and CDR2 YNNKEL (reference sequence). The CDR3 consists of 13 residues. The CDR3 coding sequence is TGTGCCAGCCAGGACAGGGGGCGATCTGAAGCTTTCTTT. The encoded protein is CASQDRGRSEAFF.

This clonotype was detected ten times or more. The chain recombines TRBV5-1 with TRBJ1-6, with D unresolved. The V and J ends lost 0 bases and 10 bases respectively, with 11 bases between them. Germline V gives CDR1 SGHRS, CDR2 YFSETQ. The CDR3 consists of 14 residues. The chain's CDR3 is CASSLEQPGSPLHF. The DNA of the CDR3 is TGCGCCAGCAGCTTGGAACAGCCCGGATCACCCCTCCACTTT.

At least ten counts were recorded for this clonotype. V and J are TRBV5-1 and TRBJ2-3; possibly TRBD1 or TRBD2 for D (5 bases each). The CDR3 totals 14 residues. Trimming pared 7 bases from V and 5 bases from J, leaving 17 bases between. Germline CDR1 SGHRS, CDR2 YFSETQ. In DNA form, the CDR3 reads TGCGCCAGCCGCCGGGACGTAGGAGAAGATACGCAGTATTTT. Translated: CASRRDVGEDTQYF.